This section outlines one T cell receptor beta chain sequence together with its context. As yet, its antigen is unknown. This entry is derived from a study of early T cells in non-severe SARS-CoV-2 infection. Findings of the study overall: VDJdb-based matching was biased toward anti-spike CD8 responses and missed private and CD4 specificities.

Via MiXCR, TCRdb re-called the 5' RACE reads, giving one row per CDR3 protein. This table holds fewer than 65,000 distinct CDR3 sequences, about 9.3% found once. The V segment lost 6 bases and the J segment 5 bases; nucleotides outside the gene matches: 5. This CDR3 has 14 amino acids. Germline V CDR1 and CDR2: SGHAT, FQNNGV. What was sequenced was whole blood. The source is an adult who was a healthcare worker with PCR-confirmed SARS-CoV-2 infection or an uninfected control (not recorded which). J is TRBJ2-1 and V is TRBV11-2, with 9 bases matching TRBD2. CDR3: CASSSGSFDNEQFF. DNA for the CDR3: TGTGCCAGCAGTAGCGGGAGTTTCGACAATGAGCAGTTCTTC.